This T cell receptor beta chain was captured by sequencing in a study of cytomegalovirus exposure and HLA in healthy donors. Study observations and caveats: Available immune exposure information was restricted to CMV serostatus only. At a 0.05 false discovery rate, a later analysis found 16,951 TCR beta sequences to be associated with HLA alleles. Analyses of presence and absence presupposed an approximately uniform sequencing depth across donors.

Concerning this clone: Its antigen is still unknown. Other DNA sequences in this specimen translate into the identical CDR3.

Looked up from germline, CDR1 is MDHEN and CDR2 is SYDVKM. V was shortened by 4 bases and J by 1 base, with 2 bases between the two germline ends. The CDR3 loop spans 11 amino acids. Primers included in the PCR were 60 Vbeta and 13 Jbeta primers. Data came from immunoSEQ multiplex PCR; TCRdb stores just in-frame clones and leaves some out. The sample holds under 300,000 clones, approximately 80% seen once. This clonotype originated in a woman aged 60-75 years in good health and CMV-seropositive. The chain joins TRBV28 to TRBJ2-7; D gene uncertain. Sample: PBMCs. The CDR3 region has the DNA TGTGCCAGCAGTTCATCCTACGAGCAGTACTTC. Translated, it gives CASSSSYEQYF.